This T cell receptor (beta chain) was sequenced in a study of CD8 T cells in Susac syndrome. Sequencing of TCR beta was performed on blood CD8+ T cells and on blood CD4+ T cells. Patients with stable or active relapsing-remitting disease, all of them treatment-naive, made up the multiple sclerosis controls. cDNA came from about 0.5 to 1 ug RNA primed by random hexamers. TCRdb re-called the immunoSEQ multiplex PCR reads through MiXCR, storing one row per CDR3 protein. The sample records approximately 300,000 distinct CDR3 sequences, roughly 90% being singletons. Worth noting for this clonotype: A read error may account for a junction end that differs from germline.

Germline CDR1 reads MNHEY; CDR2 reads SMNVEV (reference sequence). This CDR3 has 16 residues. The sample consisted of CD8+ T cells from PBMCs. The receptor was derived from a human donor with multiple sclerosis. The V and J genes are TRBV27 and TRBJ2-1; TRBD2 aligns across 10 bases. The DNA for the CDR3 is TGTGCCAGCAGTTTATCCACTAGCGGGGTTTACAGTGAGCAGTTCTTC. Its translation is CASSLSTSGVYSEQFF.